This T cell receptor (beta chain) was recovered during a study of CD8 T cells in Susac syndrome. From germline, CDR1 is MNHEY and CDR2 SMNVEV (reference sequence). The CDR3 consists of 13 residues. Trimming left V 5 bases short and J 7 bases short, with 9 bases between. With random hexamers, reverse transcription was performed on about 0.45 to 1 ug of RNA. TCRdb re-derived calls from the immunoSEQ multiplex PCR reads in MiXCR, one entry per CDR3 protein. The profile covers around 80,000 distinct CDR3 sequences, with over 90% appearing a single time and 0.26% taken by the ten largest. The chain uses TRBV27 and TRBJ1-6; D possibly corresponds to TRBD1 (6 bases). This TCR derives from a human donor in good health. Sequencing was carried out using CD8+ T cells from PBMCs. The chain's CDR3 is CASSLGGNSPLHF. The CDR3 DNA follows: TGTGCCAGCAGTCTAGGGGGGAATTCACCCCTCCACTTT.